The 23 T cell receptor beta chains below come from one sample, sequenced in a study of blood T cell repertoires in COVID-19. The protocol was immunoSEQ multiplex PCR, while the TCRdb copy is restricted to in-frame clones and leaves out a portion. The table shows about 180,000 clones, with about 84% occurring only once. The sample consisted of PBMCs or T cells enriched from blood (not recorded which). The receptors shown here come from a woman aged 30 to 39 who had recovered from COVID-19.

The chain uses TRBV18 and TRBJ2-1; 7 bases line up with TRBD2. Trimming removed 2 bases from V and 7 bases from J; junction bases left unmatched: 17. CDR1 and CDR2 (germline): KGHSH, LQKENI. This CDR3 is 18 amino acids long. The CDR3 region is CASSPFGLVDTWGNEQFF. Written as DNA, the CDR3 is TGTGCCAGCTCACCATTCGGACTAGTCGACACATGGGGTAATGAGCAGTTCTTC.

The V call is TRBV25-1, the J call TRBJ2-7; TRBD2 matches 10 bases. The CDR3 has 15 residues. Trimming removed 4 bases from V and 3 bases from J; junction bases left unmatched: 6. Germline V CDR1 and CDR2: MGHDK, SYGVNS. For the CDR3, the DNA is TGTGCCAGCAGTGGGTCTAGCGGGAGTGTCTACGAGCAGTACTTC. This translates into CASSGSSGSVYEQYF.

This chain uses TRBV3-1 (or the pseudogene TRBV3-2) with TRBJ2-1, with 12 bases matching TRBD2. V lost 4 bases, J lost 3 bases, and 19 bases stayed unmatched. This CDR3 has 21 amino acids. Germline-derived CDR1 and CDR2 are LGHDT and YNNKEL (reference sequence). The CDR3 is CASSRRTSSGLAGGSYNEQFF. The CDR3 nucleotides are TGTGCCAGCAGCCGCCGAACTTCGTCCGGGCTAGCGGGAGGGAGCTACAATGAGCAGTTCTTC.

This chain links TRBV4-2 with TRBJ2-7; TRBD2 agrees at 7 bases. The CDR3 covers 15 residues. Germline values: CDR1 LGHNA, CDR2 YNFKEQ. Unmatched junction bases numbered 4, after V lost 2 bases and J lost 0 bases. The CDR3, as DNA: TGTGCCAGCAGCCAAATGGGGGAGGGCTCCTACGAGCAGTACTTC. Amino acids: CASSQMGEGSYEQYF.

The sample holds a few counts of this clone. The chain joins TRBV4-1 to TRBJ2-7, with D perhaps TRBD1 (7 bases). Trimming took 1 base from V and 7 from J, leaving 14 bases between them. CDR3 length: 14 residues. Germline CDR1 is MGHRA and CDR2 is YSYEKL. DNA for the CDR3: TGCGCCAGCAGCCAAGTCCAGGGGGACTCGGAGCAGTACTTC. This sequence encodes CASSQVQGDSEQYF.

The rearrangement links TRBV25-1 to TRBJ1-2; D may be TRBD1 (6 bases). This CDR3 contains 17 residues. V lost 2 bases, J lost 4 bases, and 20 bases lay in between. The germline V gene encodes CDR1 MGHDK and CDR2 SYGVNS. In nucleotides, the CDR3 is TGTGCCAGCAGTGAAGCGCGTTCTTGGGGGCCGGGCTATGGCTACACCTTC. This gives the protein CASSEARSWGPGYGYTF.

The chain joins TRBV2 to TRBJ2-6; D unclear. V was cut by 6 bases and J by 4 bases, with 13 bases left in between. The CDR3 contains 15 residues. Germline V gene data show CDR1 as SNHLY and CDR2 as FYNNEI. The CDR3: CASSPRIGGANVLTF. The CDR3 region has the DNA TGTGCCAGCAGCCCCAGGATAGGAGGGGCCAACGTCCTGACTTTC.

The chain joins TRBV28 to TRBJ2-7, with 11 bases matching TRBD2. Germline CDR1 and CDR2: MDHEN and SYDVKM. Trimming at V came to 7 bases and at J to 1 base, leaving 6 bases not matched to a gene. The CDR3 length is 15 residues. CDR3: CASTTASGRSYEQYF. CDR3 coding DNA: TGTGCCAGCACCACTGCTAGCGGGAGGTCCTACGAGCAGTACTTC.

V is TRBV28 and J is TRBJ1-3, with TRBD1 matching 10 bases. Germline CDR1 is MDHEN and CDR2 is SYDVKM. The trim removed 4 bases at V and 2 bases at J, leaving 5 bases unmatched. This CDR3 region has 16 residues. The CDR3 sequence is CASSSPGTGAGNTIYF. DNA of the CDR3: TGTGCCAGCAGTTCCCCCGGGACAGGGGCTGGAAACACCATATATTTT.

The chain carries TRBV3-1 (or the pseudogene TRBV3-2) and TRBJ1-4; 9 bases align to TRBD1. Per germline, CDR1 LGHDT and CDR2 YNNKEL (reference sequence). The ends lost 4 bases at V and 10 bases at J; junction bases unmatched: 7. This CDR3 is built from 14 residues. The CDR3 loop reads CASSPPGQGGKLFF. As DNA, the CDR3 is TGTGCCAGCAGCCCTCCGGGACAGGGTGGAAAACTGTTTTTT.

The V gene is TRBV9, the J gene TRBJ2-3; the D gene is possibly TRBD2 (5 bases). With 0 bases removed from V and 3 bases from J, the gap between germline ends came to 11 bases. The CDR3 runs to 15 residues. Germline V gene lookup returns CDR1 SGDLS and CDR2 YYNGEE. CDR3 in amino acids: CASSVGGVRTDTQYF. CDR3 sequence (DNA): TGTGCCAGCAGCGTAGGGGGAGTGCGGACAGATACGCAGTATTTT.

The chain joins TRBV6-2 or TRBV6-3 to TRBJ2-7; 12 bases map to TRBD1. J gave up 6 bases and V 5 bases, and 8 bases lay outside the gene matches. There are 15 residues in the CDR3. CDR1 MNHEY and CDR2 SVGEGT come from the germline V gene. CDR3 in amino acids: CASSEPRDRGREQYF. In DNA form, the CDR3 reads TGTGCCAGCAGTGAGCCCCGGGACAGGGGGCGCGAGCAGTACTTC.

The V and J genes are TRBV6-5 and TRBJ1-1; 9 nucleotides line up with TRBD1. Germline loops: CDR1 MNHEY, CDR2 SVGAGI. The CDR3 is 15 amino acids. The ends lost 6 bases at V and 4 bases at J; junction bases unmatched: 9. CDR3 protein: CASSKNRGRATEAFF. CDR3 nucleotide sequence: TGTGCCAGCAGCAAAAACAGGGGGCGGGCCACTGAAGCTTTCTTT.

Only one count was recorded for this clone. The chain recombines TRBV7-2 with TRBJ1-1; unclear D gene. Germline V CDR1 and CDR2: SGHTA, FQGNSA. This CDR3 has 13 amino acids. V lost 3 bases and J 4 bases, leaving 9 bases between the germline ends. The CDR3 DNA reads TGTGCCAGCAGCTTTCGGGGTAGCACTGAAGCTTTCTTT. It translates to CASSFRGSTEAFF.

V and J are TRBV27 and TRBJ2-3; 9 positions match TRBD2. The germline CDR1 and CDR2 sequences are MNHEY and SMNVEV (reference sequence). Trimming at V came to 3 bases and at J to 6 bases, leaving 4 bases not matched to a gene. The CDR3 sequence is 14 residues long. The CDR3 nucleotides are TGTGCCAGCAGTTTTCTAGCGGGAACGGATACGCAGTATTTT. Translating gives CASSFLAGTDTQYF.

DNA for the CDR3: TGCGCCAGCAGCTTGAGTCCTAGCGGGAATGAGCAGTTCTTC. This codes for CASSLSPSGNEQFF. The chain combines TRBV5-1 with TRBJ2-1; 8 nucleotides agree with TRBD2. CDR3 length equals 14 residues. J lost 7 bases, V lost 1 base, and 4 bases had no gene match. Germline V gives CDR1 SGHRS, CDR2 YFSETQ.

The chain combines TRBV25-1 with TRBJ1-2; weak D call: TRBD1 (6 bases). The CDR3 covers 14 residues. The germline V and J ends were trimmed by 4 bases and 4 bases, with 13 bases remaining between them. In germline, CDR1 is MGHDK, CDR2 SYGVNS. CDR3 protein: CASSGHTGFYGYTF. CDR3 bases: TGTGCCAGCAGTGGCCATACAGGGTTCTATGGCTACACCTTC.

This clone appeared once. The V call is TRBV6-5, the J call TRBJ2-3; TRBD1 is a possible D gene (7 bases). The CDR3 totals 14 residues. The V end lost 6 bases, the J end lost 8 bases, and 18 bases lay between the germline ends. Germline-derived CDR1 and CDR2 are MNHEY and SVGAGI. CDR3 loop: CASSKDREVITQYF. In DNA, the CDR3 is TGTGCCAGCAGCAAAGACAGGGAGGTTATTACGCAGTATTTT.

This clone appeared once. The chain has TRBV10-3 and TRBJ2-2, with 8 bases aligning to TRBD2. CDR3 length: 17 residues. Unmatched junction bases numbered 3, after V lost 0 bases and J lost 0 bases. Germline CDR1 reads ENHRY; CDR2 reads SYGVKD. The DNA for the CDR3 is TGTGCCATCAGTGAGTCAAGACTAGCGTCGAACACCGGGGAGCTGTTTTTT. As protein: CAISESRLASNTGELFF.

The J gene is TRBJ2-3, the V gene TRBV12-5; weak D call: TRBD2 (7 bases). The CDR3 totals 16 residues. Germline lookup yields CDR1 LGHNT and CDR2 FRNRAP. V was pared by 6 bases and J by 3 bases, with 19 bases between. This CDR3 is CASGRGAGEGTDTQYF. The DNA for the CDR3 is TGTGCTAGTGGCCGGGGGGCAGGGGAAGGGACAGATACGCAGTATTTT.

Only a few counts were recorded for this clone. This sequence joins TRBV5-6 and TRBJ1-2, with 7 positions matching TRBD1. Losses at the gene ends were 4 bases for V and 8 bases for J; bases not matched to a gene: 8. The CDR3 is made up of 13 amino acids. Per germline, CDR1 SGHDT and CDR2 YYEEEE. CDR3 nucleotide sequence: TGTGCCAGCAGCCCCGGGACAGATCCCGGCTACACCTTC. Translating gives CASSPGTDPGYTF.

This sequence joins TRBV27 and TRBJ2-7; no reliable D call. Trimming left V 2 bases short and J 2 bases short, with 7 bases between. Looked up from germline, CDR1 is MNHEY and CDR2 is SMNVEV (reference sequence). The CDR3 extends over 13 amino acids. In DNA form, the CDR3 reads TGTGCCAGCAGTTTAAGCTCTACCTACGAGCAGTACTTC. It specifies CASSLSSTYEQYF.

The V and J genes are TRBV11-2 and TRBJ1-6, with D possibly being TRBD1 (5 bases). CDR3 length: 17 amino acids. Germline V lookup: CDR1 SGHAT, CDR2 FQNNGV. Trimming cost V 5 bases and J 0 bases, with 14 bases left between them. The CDR3: CASSGSGLSSYNSPLHF. CDR3 bases: TGTGCCAGCAGCGGCTCGGGACTCAGCTCCTATAATTCACCCCTCCACTTT.